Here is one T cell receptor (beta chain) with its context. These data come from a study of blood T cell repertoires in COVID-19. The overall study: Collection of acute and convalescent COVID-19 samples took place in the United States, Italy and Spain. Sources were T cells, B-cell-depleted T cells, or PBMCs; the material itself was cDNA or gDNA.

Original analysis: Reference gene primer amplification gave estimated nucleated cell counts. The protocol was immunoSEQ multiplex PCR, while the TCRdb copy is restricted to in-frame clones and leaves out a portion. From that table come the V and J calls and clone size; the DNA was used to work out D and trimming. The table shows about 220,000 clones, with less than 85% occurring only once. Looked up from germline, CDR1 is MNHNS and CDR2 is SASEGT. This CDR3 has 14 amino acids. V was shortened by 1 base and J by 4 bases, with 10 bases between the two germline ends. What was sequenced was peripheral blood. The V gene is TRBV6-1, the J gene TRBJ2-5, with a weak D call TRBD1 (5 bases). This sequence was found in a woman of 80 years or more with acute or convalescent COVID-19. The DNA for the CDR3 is TGTGCCAGCAGTGAAGGACAGTTATCAGAGACCCAGTACTTC. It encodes CASSEGQLSETQYF.